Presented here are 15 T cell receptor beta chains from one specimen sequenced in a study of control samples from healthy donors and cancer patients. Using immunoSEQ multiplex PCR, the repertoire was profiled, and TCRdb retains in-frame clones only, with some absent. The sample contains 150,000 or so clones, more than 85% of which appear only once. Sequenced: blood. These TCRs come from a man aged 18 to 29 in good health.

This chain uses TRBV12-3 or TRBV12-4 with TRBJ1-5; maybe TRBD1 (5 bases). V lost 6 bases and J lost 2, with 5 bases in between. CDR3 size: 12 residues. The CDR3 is CASRTGNQPQHF. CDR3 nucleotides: TGTGCCAGCAGGACAGGCAATCAGCCCCAGCATTTT.

As DNA, the CDR3 is TGTGCCAGCAGCCGTTACGGGAGAAGGACCCAGTACTTC. It specifies CASSRYGRRTQYF. The chain uses TRBV3-1 (or the pseudogene TRBV3-2) and TRBJ2-5; tentatively, D is TRBD2 (6 bases). V gave up 4 bases and J gave up 7 bases, with 13 bases separating them. The CDR3 spans 13 residues. Germline CDR1 LGHDT, CDR2 YNNKEL (reference sequence).

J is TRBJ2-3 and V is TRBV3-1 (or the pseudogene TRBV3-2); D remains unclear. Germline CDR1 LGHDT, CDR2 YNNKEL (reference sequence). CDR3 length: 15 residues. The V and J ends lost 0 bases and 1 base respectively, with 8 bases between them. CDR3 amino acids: CASSQDTRRTDTQYF. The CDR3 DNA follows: TGTGCCAGCAGCCAAGATACCCGGCGCACAGATACGCAGTATTTT.

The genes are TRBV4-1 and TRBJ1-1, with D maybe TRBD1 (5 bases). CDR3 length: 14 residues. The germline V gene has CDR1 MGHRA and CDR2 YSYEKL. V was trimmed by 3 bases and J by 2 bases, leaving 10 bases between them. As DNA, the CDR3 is TGCGCCAGCAGCCATCGAAGGGGTAACACTGAAGCTTTCTTT. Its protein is CASSHRRGNTEAFF.

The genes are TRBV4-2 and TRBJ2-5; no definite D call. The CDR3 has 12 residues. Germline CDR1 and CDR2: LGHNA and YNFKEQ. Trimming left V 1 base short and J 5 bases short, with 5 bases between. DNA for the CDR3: TGTGCCAGCAGCCAAGGTCTTGAGACCCAGTACTTC. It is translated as CASSQGLETQYF.

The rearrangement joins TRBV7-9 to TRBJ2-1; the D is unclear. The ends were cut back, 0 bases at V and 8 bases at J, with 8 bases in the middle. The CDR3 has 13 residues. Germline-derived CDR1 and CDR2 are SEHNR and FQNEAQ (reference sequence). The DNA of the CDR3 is TGTGCCAGCAGCTTAGCGTCCCAGGATGAGCAGTTCTTC. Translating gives CASSLASQDEQFF.

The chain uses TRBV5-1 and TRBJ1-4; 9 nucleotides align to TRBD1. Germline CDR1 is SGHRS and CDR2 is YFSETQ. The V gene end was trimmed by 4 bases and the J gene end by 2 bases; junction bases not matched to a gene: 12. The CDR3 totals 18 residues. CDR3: CASSRNRTGVGTNEKLFF. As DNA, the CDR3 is TGCGCCAGCAGCCGCAACCGGACAGGGGTTGGGACTAATGAAAAACTGTTTTTT.

The DNA for the CDR3 is TGTGCCAGCAGCGGGAACAGGGGCGCGGGGGCCGAGCAGTACTTC. Protein product: CASSGNRGAGAEQYF. J is TRBJ2-7 and V is TRBV9; the D gene could be TRBD1 or TRBD2 (7 bases each). There are 15 residues in the CDR3. V shed 3 bases and J shed 6 bases, with 19 bases lying between them. The germline CDR1 and CDR2 sequences are SGDLS and YYNGEE.

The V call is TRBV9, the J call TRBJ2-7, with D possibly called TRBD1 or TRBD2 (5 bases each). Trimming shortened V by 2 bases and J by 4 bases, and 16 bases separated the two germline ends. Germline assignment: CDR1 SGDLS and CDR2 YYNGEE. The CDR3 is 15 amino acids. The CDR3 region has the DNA TGTGCCAGCAGCGTGTCCAGGGAGCCGACGTACGAGCAGTACTTC. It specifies CASSVSREPTYEQYF. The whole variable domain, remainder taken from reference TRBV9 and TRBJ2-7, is DSGVTQTPKHLITATGQRVTLRCSPRSGDLSVYWYQQSLDQGLQFLIQYYNGEERAKGNILERFSAQQFPDLHSELNLSSLELGDSALYFCASSVSREPTYEQYFGPGTRLTVT.

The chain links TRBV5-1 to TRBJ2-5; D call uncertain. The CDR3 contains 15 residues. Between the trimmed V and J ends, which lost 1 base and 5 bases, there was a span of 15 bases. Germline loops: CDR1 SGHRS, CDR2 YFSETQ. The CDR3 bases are TGCGCCAGCAGCTTGCTTAGACCTCAAGCGGAGACCCAGTACTTC. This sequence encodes CASSLLRPQAETQYF.

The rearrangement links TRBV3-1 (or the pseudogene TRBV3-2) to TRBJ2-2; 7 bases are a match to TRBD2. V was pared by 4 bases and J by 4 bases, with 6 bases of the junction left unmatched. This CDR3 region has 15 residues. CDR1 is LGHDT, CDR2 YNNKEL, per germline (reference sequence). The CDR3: CASSPFSGATGELFF. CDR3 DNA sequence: TGTGCCAGCAGCCCCTTCAGCGGGGCCACCGGGGAGCTGTTTTTT.

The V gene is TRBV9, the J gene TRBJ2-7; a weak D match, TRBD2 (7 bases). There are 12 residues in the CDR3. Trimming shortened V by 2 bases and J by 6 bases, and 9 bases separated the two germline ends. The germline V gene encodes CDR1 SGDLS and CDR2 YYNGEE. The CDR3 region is CASSVGGGEQYF. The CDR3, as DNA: TGTGCCAGCAGCGTGGGAGGGGGCGAGCAGTACTTC.

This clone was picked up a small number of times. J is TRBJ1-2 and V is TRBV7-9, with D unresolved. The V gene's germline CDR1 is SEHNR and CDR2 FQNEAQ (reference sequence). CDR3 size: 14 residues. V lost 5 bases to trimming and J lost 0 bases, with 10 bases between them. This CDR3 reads CASSPYKANYGYTF. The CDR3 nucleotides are TGTGCCAGCAGCCCCTACAAGGCTAACTATGGCTACACCTTC.

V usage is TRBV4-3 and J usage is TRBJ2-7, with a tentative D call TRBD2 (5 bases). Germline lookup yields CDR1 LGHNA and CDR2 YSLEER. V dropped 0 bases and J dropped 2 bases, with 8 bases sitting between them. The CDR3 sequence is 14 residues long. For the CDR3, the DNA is TGCGCCAGCAGCCAAGAAGAGGGTCCCTACGAGCAGTACTTC. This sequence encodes CASSQEEGPYEQYF.

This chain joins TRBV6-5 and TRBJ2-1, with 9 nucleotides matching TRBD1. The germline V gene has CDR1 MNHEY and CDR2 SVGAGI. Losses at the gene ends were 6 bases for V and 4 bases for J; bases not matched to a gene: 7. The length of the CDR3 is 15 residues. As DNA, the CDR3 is TGTGCCAGCAGCCTTGGACAGGGGACATACAATGAGCAGTTCTTC. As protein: CASSLGQGTYNEQFF.